This T cell receptor beta chain was identified during a study of T cell repertoires in ileal Crohn's disease (dated by TCRdb to the late 2010s). Context from the whole study: At the time of surgery, 30% to 45% of patients were active smokers, and the median duration of disease was around eight years. Every patient underwent surgery because of a complication, which was stricturing disease in around 61% of cases and penetrating disease in 39%. Roughly half of the patients were given postoperative therapy, with some 10 receiving thiopurines and 15 to 20 receiving anti-TNF agents. The TCR repertoire was analysed in about 55 patients with Crohn's disease drawn from a prospective multicentre cohort. The study was conducted in parallel with a multicentre cohort built to find predictors of early endoscopic recurrence after ileocolonic resection. A Rutgeerts score higher than i0 was the definition used for endoscopic postoperative recurrence. A total of 170 or so mucosal samples from roughly 57 patients were sequenced, with samples obtained at several locations on the surgical specimen and at postoperative endoscopy. What the study reported, not specific to this receptor: Mucosal CD4 and CD8 T cells were sorted and sequenced only in a subgroup of patients, whose size was not stated. Compared with non-smokers, patients who were active smokers at surgery showed a significantly higher proportion of clonal expansions (25.9% vs 17.9%, p=0.02). More high-frequency clones were carried by sorted CD8 T cells than by CD4 T cells, suggesting that mucosal expansions were mainly CD8. Endoscopic recurrence was found to be associated with higher high-frequency clone percentages at surgery, and recurrence was observed in all patients with clonality above 26.8% (18/57).

To be eligible, patients had to be adults with ileal or ileocolonic Crohn's disease and an indication for ileocolonic resection. Whole ileal mucosal biopsies were kept frozen at -80 degrees C prior to DNA extraction. A TRizol-based method was used to extract genomic DNA from the frozen whole biopsies, and the DNA was quantified with a NanoDrop 2000 spectrophotometer. The CDR3 measures 15 amino acids from cysteine to phenylalanine. The read is trimmed to its CDR3 DNA, 45 bases read in frame from base 1. The CDR1 and CDR2 encoded by the germline V gene (reference sequence) are LNHDA and SQIVND. Unmatched junction bases come to 11, with V trimmed by 8 bases and J by 8 bases. Roughly 500 nanograms of biopsy DNA per sample were submitted for commercial TCRB immunosequencing. CDR3 regions were amplified from genomic DNA by Adaptive Biotechnology using a two-step, amplification bias-controlled multiplex PCR. Primers covering every V and J gene segment were used in the first PCR, while barcodes and Illumina adapters were added in the second PCR. CDR3 libraries were sequenced using an Illumina instrument. Processing in the source paper ran as follows. The analysis used both the pipelines supplied by the vendor and custom analysis of the raw data in R/Bioconductor with R version 3.3.0. Clonality, ranging from 0 to 1, was calculated as the inverse of the normalised Shannon entropy of all productive clones. High-frequency clones were defined as the repertoire share of the top 100 clones, retaining only clones passing a 95% confidence test. The Simpson index measured repertoire diversity, and the Morisita-Horn index measured overlap between samples. Not all clones reach the TCRdb copy of this immuneACCESS table, which keeps in-frame sequences only. Checked studies attribute under half of the gap to unresolved V genes and leave the rest unexplained. That table is the source of V, J and clone size, and D and trimming were worked out from the DNA. This sample gives roughly 14,000 clones in total; roughly 85% of them show up just once. The ten top clones hold over 6% of the sample.

This clone was counted between two and nine times. What this receptor recognizes is not known. No qualities accompany the bases; no much larger clone lies one base away. The chain is made from TRBV19 and TRBJ1-4; the junction holds 10 bases that match TRBD1. The receptor was derived from an adult with Crohn's disease. Sequenced material: ileal tissue. The DNA sequence is given as TGTGCCAGTTGTAGAACCGGGACAGGGGTAGAAAAACTGTTTTTT. The resulting protein is CASCRTGTGVEKLFF.